Listed here is a single T cell receptor beta chain. A single record per CDR3 protein comes from TCRdb applying MiXCR to the multiplex PCR reads. The table lists tens of thousands of distinct CDR3 sequences, approximately 30% of them singletons. CDR1 is SGHTA, CDR2 FQGNSA, per germline. V lost 2 bases, J lost 0 bases, and 4 bases stayed unmatched. The CDR3 runs 16 residues. This record belongs to a study of breast tumors, draining lymph nodes, adjacent tissues. Axillary draining lymph nodes of breast cancer patients supplied the node samples. The chain has TRBV7-2 and TRBJ2-3; 8 positions agree with TRBD2. The sequence was collected from a female donor with breast cancer. Some clones in this sample may be carry-over from other donors' samples. The sequenced sample was axillary lymph node tissue. The CDR3 region is CASSLLAGSSTDTQYF. The CDR3 DNA sequence: TGTGCCAGCAGCTTACTAGCGGGTTCTAGCACAGATACGCAGTATTTT.